The sequence of this T cell receptor beta chain was determined in a study of T cells after yellow fever vaccination. MiXCR, run by TCRdb on the 5' RACE reads, gives a single entry per CDR3 protein. The sample lists some 110,000 distinct CDR3 sequences; 5.5% to 8% were seen once. The CDR3 has 14 amino acids. From germline, CDR1 is DFQATT and CDR2 SNEGSKA (reference sequence). V shed 6 bases and J shed 1 base, with 15 bases lying between them. A few counts support this clonotype. The TCR sequence derives from a man aged 18 to 29 who received the YFV17D yellow fever vaccine. The chain joins TRBV20-1 to TRBJ1-1, with D perhaps matching TRBD1 (5 bases). The source was CD4+ T cells sorted from PBMCs, collected about 49 days after the first yellow fever vaccination. CDR3 DNA sequence: TGCAGTGCCCCGGCCGGGGGTCCGAACACTGAAGCTTTCTTT. Translating it yields CSAPAGGPNTEAFF.